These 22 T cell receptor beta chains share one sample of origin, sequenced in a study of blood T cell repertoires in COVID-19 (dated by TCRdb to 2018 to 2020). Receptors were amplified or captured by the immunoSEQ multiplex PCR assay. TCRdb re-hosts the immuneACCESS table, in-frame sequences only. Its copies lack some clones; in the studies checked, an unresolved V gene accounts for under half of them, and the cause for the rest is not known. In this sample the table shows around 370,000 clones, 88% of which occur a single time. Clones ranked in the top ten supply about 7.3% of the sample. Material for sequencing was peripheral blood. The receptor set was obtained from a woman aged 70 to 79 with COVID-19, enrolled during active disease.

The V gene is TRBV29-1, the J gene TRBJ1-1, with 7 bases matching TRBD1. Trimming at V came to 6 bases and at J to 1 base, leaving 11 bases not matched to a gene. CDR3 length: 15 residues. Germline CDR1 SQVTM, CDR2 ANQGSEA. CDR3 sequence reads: CSVVDPRTGNTEAFF. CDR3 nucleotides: TGCAGCGTGGTTGACCCAAGGACAGGGAACACTGAAGCTTTCTTT.

CDR3 in amino acids: CASSLASGRDTQYF. The CDR3 DNA reads TGTGCCAGCAGCTTAGCGTCCGGGAGAGATACGCAGTATTTT. This chain joins TRBV7-9 and TRBJ2-3; TRBD2 is a possible D gene (6 bases). Trimming stripped 0 bases from V and 5 bases from J, with 9 bases between. The germline V gene encodes CDR1 SEHNR and CDR2 FQNEAQ (reference sequence). The CDR3 sequence is 14 residues long.

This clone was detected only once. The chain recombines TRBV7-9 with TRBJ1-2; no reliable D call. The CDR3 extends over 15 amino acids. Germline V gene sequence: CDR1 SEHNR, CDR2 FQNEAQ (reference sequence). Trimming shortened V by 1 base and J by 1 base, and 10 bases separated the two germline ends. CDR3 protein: CASSLGVGLNYGYTF. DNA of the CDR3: TGTGCCAGCAGCTTAGGAGTTGGGCTTAACTATGGCTACACCTTC. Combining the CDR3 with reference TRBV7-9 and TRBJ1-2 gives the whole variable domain DTGVSQNPRHKITKRGQNVTFRCDPISEHNRLYWYRQTLGQGPEFLTYFQNEAQLEKSRLLSDRFSAERPKGSFSTLEIQRTEQGDSAMYLCASSLGVGLNYGYTFGSGTRLTVV.

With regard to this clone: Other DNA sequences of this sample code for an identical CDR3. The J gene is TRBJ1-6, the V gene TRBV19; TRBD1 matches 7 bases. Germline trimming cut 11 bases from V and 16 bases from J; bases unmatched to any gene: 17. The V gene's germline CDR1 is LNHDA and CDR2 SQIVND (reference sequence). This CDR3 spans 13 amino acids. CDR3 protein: CASHEGSGTVLHF. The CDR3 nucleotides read TGTGCCTCCCACGAGGGCTCCGGGACAGTGCTCCACTTT.

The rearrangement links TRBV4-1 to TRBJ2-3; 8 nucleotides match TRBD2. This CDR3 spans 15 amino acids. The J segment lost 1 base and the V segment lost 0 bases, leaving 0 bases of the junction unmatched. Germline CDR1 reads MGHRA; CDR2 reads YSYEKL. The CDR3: CASSQELAGTDTQYF. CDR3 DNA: TGCGCCAGCAGCCAAGAACTAGCGGGCACAGATACGCAGTATTTT.

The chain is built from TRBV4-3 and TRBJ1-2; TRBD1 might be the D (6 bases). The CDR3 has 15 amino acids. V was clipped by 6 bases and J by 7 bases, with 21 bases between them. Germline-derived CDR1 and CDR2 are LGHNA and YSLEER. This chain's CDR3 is CASRPRDEGGIGYTF. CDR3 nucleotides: TGCGCCAGCAGACCCCGCGACGAGGGGGGGATTGGCTACACCTTC.

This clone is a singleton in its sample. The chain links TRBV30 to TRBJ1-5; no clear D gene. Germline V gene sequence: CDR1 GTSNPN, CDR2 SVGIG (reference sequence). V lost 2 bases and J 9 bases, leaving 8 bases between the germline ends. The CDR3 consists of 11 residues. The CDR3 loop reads CAWSFRGPQHF. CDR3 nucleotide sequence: TGTGCCTGGAGTTTCCGGGGGCCCCAGCATTTT.

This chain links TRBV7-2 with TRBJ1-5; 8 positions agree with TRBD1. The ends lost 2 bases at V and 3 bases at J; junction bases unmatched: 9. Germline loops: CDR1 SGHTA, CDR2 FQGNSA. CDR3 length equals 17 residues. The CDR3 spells CASSLTGGTGINQPQHF. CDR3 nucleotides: TGTGCCAGCAGCTTAACCGGGGGGACAGGAATCAATCAGCCCCAGCATTTT.

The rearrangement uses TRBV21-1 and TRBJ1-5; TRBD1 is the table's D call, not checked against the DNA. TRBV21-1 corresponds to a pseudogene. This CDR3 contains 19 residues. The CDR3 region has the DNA TGTGCCAGCAGCCAGGGGACAGGGGGCCGCTTGTGCTGCAATCAGCCCCAGCATTTT. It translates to CASSQGTGGRLCCNQPQHF.

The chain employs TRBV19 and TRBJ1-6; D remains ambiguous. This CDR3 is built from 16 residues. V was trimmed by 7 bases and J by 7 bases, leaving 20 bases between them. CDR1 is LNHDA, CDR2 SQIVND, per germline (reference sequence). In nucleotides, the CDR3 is TGTGCCAGTAACGAGGGTCCACCTAGTTTGAATTCACCCCTCCACTTT. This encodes CASNEGPPSLNSPLHF.

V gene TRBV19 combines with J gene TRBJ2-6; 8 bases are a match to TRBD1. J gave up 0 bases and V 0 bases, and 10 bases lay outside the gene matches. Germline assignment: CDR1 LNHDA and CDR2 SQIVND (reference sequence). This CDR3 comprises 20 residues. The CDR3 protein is CASSIESGRQGSSGANVLTF. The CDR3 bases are TGTGCCAGTAGTATAGAATCAGGGAGACAGGGGAGCTCTGGGGCCAACGTCCTGACTTTC.

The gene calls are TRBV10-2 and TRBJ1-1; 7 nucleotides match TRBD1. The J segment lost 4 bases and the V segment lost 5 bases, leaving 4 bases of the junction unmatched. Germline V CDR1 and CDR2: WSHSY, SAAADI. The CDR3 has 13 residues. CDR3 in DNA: TGCGCCAGCAGTACAGGGGAAGGCACTGAAGCTTTCTTT. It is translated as CASSTGEGTEAFF.

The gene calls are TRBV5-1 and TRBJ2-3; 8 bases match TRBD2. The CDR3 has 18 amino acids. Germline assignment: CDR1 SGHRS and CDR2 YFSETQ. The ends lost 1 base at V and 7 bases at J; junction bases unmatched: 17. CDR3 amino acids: CASSLNSGGGTPAHTQYF. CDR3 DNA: TGCGCCAGCAGCTTGAACAGCGGGGGAGGGACCCCAGCCCATACGCAGTATTTT.

DNA for the CDR3: TGTGCCAGCGGGGGGGGACAGGCCAACTATGGCTACACCTTC. This codes for CASGGGQANYGYTF. V is TRBV2 and J is TRBJ1-2; 8 bases fit TRBD1. With V trimmed by 8 bases and J by 2 bases, 7 bases remained unmatched. The CDR3 consists of 14 residues. Germline CDR1 and CDR2: SNHLY and FYNNEI. Full variable domain (missing parts from reference TRBV2 and TRBJ1-2): EPEVTQTPSHQVTQMGQEVILRCVPISNHLYFYWYRQILGQKVEFLVSFYNNEISEKSEIFDDQFSVERPDGSNFTLKIRSTKLEDSAMYFCASGGGQANYGYTFGSGTRLTVV.

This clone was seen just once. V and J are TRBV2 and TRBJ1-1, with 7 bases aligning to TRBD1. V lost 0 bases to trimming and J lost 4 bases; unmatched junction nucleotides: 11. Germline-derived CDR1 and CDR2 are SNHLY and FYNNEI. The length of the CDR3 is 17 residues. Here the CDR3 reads CASSEAGGDRRSTEAFF. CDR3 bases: TGTGCCAGCAGTGAAGCAGGGGGCGACCGTCGGAGCACTGAAGCTTTCTTT.

The CDR3 reads CASSLSGAAPELFF. DNA for the CDR3: TGTGCCAGCAGTTTATCAGGAGCGGCCCCAGAGCTGTTTTTT. This chain connects TRBV28 to TRBJ1-4, with D uncertain. CDR1 and CDR2 (germline): MDHEN, SYDVKM. The CDR3 has 14 residues. Trimming removed 1 base at V and 14 bases at J, with 17 bases between.

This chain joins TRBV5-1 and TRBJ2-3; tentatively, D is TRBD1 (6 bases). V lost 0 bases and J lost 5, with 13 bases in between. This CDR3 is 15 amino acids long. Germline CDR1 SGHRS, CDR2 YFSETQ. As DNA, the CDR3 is TGCGCCAGCAGCTTGGTGCAGGGGCGTATAGATACGCAGTATTTT. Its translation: CASSLVQGRIDTQYF.

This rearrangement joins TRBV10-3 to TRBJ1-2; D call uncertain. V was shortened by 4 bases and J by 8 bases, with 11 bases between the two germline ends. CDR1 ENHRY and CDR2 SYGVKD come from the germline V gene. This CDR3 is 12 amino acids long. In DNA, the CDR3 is TGTGCCATCAGTGGAAACCGGGAAGGCTACACCTTC. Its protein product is CAISGNREGYTF.

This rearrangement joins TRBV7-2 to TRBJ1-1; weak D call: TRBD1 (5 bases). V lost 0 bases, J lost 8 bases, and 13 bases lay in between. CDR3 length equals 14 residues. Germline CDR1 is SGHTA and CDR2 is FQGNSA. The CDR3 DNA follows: TGTGCCAGCAGCTTAGCGGGCAGGGCCGGAGAAGCTTTCTTT. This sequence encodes CASSLAGRAGEAFF.

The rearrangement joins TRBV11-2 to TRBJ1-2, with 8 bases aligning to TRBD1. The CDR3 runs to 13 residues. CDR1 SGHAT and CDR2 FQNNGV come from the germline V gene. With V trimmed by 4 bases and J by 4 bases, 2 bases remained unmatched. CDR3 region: CASSYDRGYGYTF. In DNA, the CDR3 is TGTGCCAGCAGCTACGACAGGGGCTATGGCTACACCTTC.

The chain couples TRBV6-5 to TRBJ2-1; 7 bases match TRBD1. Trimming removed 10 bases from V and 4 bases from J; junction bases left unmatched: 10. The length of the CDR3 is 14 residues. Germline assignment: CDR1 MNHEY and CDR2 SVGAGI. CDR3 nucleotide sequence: TGTGCCACCACCCGAGGGGGACAGTACAATGAGCAGTTCTTC. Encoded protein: CATTRGGQYNEQFF.

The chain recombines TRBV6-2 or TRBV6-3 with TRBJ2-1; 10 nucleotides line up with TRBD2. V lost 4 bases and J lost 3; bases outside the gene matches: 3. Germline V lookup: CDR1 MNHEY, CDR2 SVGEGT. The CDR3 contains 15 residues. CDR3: CASSSGLAFYNEQFF. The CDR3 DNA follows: TGTGCCAGCAGTTCGGGACTAGCGTTCTACAATGAGCAGTTCTTC.